This T cell receptor beta chain was observed in a study of human T cells and chemical hapten exposure. Study context: Doses of diphenylcyclopropenone went to the patients' scalps weekly throughout the roughly 25-week study.

This clonotype was seen a handful of times. As processed by the authors: Samples ranged from roughly 20,000 to 700,000 TCRs, with a median of approximately 90,000. TCRdb itself ran the RACE reads through MiXCR, one entry per CDR3 protein. The V and J calls follow TCRdb's processing rather than the paper's. Of roughly 140,000 distinct CDR3 sequences listed, 10% to 15% are singletons. Time point in this sample: patch test 2, 6 weeks after DPC sensitization. As for treatment: therapeutic diphenylcyclopropenone sensitization with weekly scalp DPC. Alopecia patients deemed DPC-suitable, aged 18 to 70, excluding pregnancy. The junction had 4 bases not matched to a gene; V was cut back by 8 bases and J by 2 bases. The CDR3 contains 14 residues. The germline V gene has CDR1 MNHEY and CDR2 SVGEGT.

This sequence joins TRBV6-2 or TRBV6-3 and TRBJ2-1, with 9 bases that match TRBD2. The TCR comes from a woman aged 45-65 years with alopecia areata. Some clones in this sample may be carry-over from other donors' samples. Sequencing was performed on whole blood, taken in connection with sensitization to the hapten diphenylcyclopropenone (DPC). The CDR3 DNA reads TGTGCCAGCGAGGCGGGAGGGCCCTACAATGAGCAGTTCTTC. This codes for CASEAGGPYNEQFF.